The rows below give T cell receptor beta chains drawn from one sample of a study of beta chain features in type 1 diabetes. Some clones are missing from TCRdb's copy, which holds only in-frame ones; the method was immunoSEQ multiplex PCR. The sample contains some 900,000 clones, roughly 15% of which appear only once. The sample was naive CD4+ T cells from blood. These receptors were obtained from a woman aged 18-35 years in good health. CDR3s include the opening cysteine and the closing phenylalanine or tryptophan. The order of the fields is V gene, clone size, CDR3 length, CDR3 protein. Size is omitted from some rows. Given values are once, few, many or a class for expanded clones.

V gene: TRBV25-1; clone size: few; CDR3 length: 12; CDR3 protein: CASTGRGKTQYF
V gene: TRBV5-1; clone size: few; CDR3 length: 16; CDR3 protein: CASSLGDTRWGTEAFF
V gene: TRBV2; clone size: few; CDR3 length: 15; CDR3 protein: CASRMRGVGSGEQYF
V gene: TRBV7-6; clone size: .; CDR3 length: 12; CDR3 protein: CASSLLGQPQHF
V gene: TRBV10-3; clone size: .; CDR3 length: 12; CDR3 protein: CAISGSNQPQHF
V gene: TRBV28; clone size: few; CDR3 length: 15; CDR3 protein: CASSLGGAGGTEAFF
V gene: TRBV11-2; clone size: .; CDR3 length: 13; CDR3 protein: CASSALTGLEAFF
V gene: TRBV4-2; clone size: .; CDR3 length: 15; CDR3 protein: CASSTRATGDEKLFF
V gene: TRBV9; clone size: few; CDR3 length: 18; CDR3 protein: CASSPDPLWRPKLGTQYF
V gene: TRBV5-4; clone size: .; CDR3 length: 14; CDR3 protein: CASTRSGGLYEQYF
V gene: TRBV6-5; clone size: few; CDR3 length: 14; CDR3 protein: CASSYSVGKETQYF
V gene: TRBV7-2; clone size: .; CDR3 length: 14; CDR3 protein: CASSPDRATGELFF
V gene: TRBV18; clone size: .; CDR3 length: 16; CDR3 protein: CASSPSVSGGSYEQYF
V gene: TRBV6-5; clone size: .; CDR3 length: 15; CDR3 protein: CASRHLAGGHNEQFF
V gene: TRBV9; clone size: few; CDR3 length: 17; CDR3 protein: CASSSRLAGVSGGELFF
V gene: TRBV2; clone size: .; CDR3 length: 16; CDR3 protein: CASYESRAAPTDTQYF
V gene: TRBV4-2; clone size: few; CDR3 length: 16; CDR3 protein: CASSQVAGGPNTEAFF
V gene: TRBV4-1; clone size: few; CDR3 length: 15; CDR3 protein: CASSQDDRGGQPQHF
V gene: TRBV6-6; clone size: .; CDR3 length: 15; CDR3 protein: CASSYPPGGYYEQYF
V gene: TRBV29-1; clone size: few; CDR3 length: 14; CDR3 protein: CSASRGSNTGELFF
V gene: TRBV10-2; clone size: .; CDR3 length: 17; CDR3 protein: CASTMGQGSNKFYGYTF
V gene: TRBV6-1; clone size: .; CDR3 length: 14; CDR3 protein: CASRVISSSYEQYF
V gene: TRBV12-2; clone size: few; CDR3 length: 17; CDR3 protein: CASRLAVRKQGAIEAFF
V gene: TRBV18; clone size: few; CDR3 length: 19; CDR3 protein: CASSPVTSGRARFVNIQYF
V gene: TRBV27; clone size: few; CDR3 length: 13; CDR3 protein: CASKGAASYEQYF
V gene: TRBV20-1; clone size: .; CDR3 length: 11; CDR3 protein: CSASLDYGYTF
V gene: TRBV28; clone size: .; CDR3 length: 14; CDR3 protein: CASSTARNREPQHF
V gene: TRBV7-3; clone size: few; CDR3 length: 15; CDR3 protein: CASSTKRCREETQYF
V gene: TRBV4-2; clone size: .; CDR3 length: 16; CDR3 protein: CASSQVQGEGNYGYTF
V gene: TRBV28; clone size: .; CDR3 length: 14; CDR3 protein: CASSSPPGGTEAFF
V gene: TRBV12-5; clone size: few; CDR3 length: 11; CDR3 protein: CASGLGRVSFF
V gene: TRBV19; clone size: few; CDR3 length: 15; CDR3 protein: CASKREGIRNQPQHF
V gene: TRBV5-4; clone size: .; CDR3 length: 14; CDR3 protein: CASSLQSGDYGYTF
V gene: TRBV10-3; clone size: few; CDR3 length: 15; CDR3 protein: CAISESSGRSGELFF
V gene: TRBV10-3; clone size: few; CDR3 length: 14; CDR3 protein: CAISPTGLNYGYTF
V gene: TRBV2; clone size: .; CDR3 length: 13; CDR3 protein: CASSGLAAGELFF
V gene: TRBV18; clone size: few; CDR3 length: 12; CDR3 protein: CASSPRSREQFF
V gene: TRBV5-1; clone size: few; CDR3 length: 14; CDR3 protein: CASSLGTTSNTIYF
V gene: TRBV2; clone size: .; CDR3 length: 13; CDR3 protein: CASSVERRDTIYF
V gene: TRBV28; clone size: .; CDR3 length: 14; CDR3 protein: CASSPWAGAYEQYF
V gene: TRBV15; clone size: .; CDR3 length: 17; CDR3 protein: CATSRDIGGSSYNEQFF
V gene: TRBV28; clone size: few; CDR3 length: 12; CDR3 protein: CASIEGAYEQYF
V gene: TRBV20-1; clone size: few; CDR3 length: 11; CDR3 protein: CSAPDHYEQYF
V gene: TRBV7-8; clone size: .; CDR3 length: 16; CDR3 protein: CASSLEGQGFFYEQYF
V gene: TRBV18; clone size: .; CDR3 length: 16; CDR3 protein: CASSPNSGRLQETQYF
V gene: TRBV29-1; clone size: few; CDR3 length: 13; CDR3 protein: CSGANPSGNTIYF
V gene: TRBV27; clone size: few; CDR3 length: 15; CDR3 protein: CASSRTGAGANVLTF
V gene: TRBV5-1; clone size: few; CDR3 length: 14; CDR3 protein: CASSLGSGNTEAFF
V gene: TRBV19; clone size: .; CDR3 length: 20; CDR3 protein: CASSMRLSNPLTSHTDTQYF
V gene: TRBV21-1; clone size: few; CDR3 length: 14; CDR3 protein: CASSKARVPNEAFF
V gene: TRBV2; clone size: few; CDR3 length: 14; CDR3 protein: CASKGTGNTGELFF
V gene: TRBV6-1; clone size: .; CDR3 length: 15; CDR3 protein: CASGTVGSWRGEQFF
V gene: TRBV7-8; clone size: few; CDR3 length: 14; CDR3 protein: CASSPLRYTDTQYF
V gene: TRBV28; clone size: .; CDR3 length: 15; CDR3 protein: CASSSRGGVGYEQFF
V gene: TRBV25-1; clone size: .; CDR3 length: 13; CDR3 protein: CATSGTGRSEQYF
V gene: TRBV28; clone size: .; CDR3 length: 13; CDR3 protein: CASRRTGDYEQYF
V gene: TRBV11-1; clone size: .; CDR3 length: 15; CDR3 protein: CASSFSPSGDYEQYF
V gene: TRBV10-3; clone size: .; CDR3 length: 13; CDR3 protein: CAITDSLNTEAFF
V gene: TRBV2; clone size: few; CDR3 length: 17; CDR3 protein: CASRETSGRGGQETQYF
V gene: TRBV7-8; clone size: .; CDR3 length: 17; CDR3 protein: CASSLAAGGDLYNEQFF